The 21 T cell receptor beta chains below were found in one sample sequenced in a study of CD8 T cells in Susac syndrome. An input of 0.5 to 1 ug of RNA was subjected to reverse transcription using random hexamers. TCRdb passed the immunoSEQ multiplex PCR reads through MiXCR, listing each CDR3 protein once. The sample shows 95,000 to 150,000 distinct CDR3 sequences, more than 80% of them seen only once. Sequencing input: CD8+ T cells from PBMCs. Every receptor here comes from a human donor with multiple sclerosis.

As for this clonotype: At one end, the junction sequence differs from germline, possibly due to a read error. The rearrangement uses TRBV10-2 and TRBJ1-2; unclear D gene. The CDR3 spans 11 residues. Germline V gives CDR1 WSHSY, CDR2 SAAADI. CDR3 bases: TGCGCCAGCGGCCGGGGATTTTTTAAGGCCTTC. Its protein is CASGRGFFKAF.

This chain joins TRBV27 and TRBJ1-5, with a possible D match to TRBD1 (5 bases). Trimming shortened V by 3 bases and J by 1 base, and 10 bases separated the two germline ends. There are 15 residues in the CDR3. The germline V gene has CDR1 MNHEY and CDR2 SMNVEV (reference sequence). CDR3 amino acids: CASSFSGQSNQPQHF. CDR3 nucleotides: TGTGCCAGCAGTTTTTCCGGACAAAGCAATCAGCCCCAGCATTTT.

This rearrangement joins TRBV19 to TRBJ1-6, with D hard to call. The V end lost 7 bases, the J end lost 0 bases, and 16 bases lay between the germline ends. Germline CDR1 and CDR2: LNHDA and SQIVND (reference sequence). This CDR3 has 17 amino acids. The CDR3 here is CASKITHLDSYNSPLHF. The CDR3 bases are TGTGCCAGTAAAATCACCCACCTGGACTCCTATAATTCACCCCTCCACTTT.

CDR3 in amino acids: CASSQGLAGAETQYF. The DNA for the CDR3 is TGCGCCAGCAGCCAAGGACTAGCGGGAGCCGAGACCCAGTACTTC. The rearrangement uses TRBV4-1 and TRBJ2-5; 12 bases align to TRBD2. Germline CDR1 MGHRA, CDR2 YSYEKL. This CDR3 has 15 amino acids. Trimming cost V 1 base and J 5 bases; bases outside gene matches: 2.

V gene TRBV13 combines with J gene TRBJ1-5, with D tentatively TRBD1 (6 bases). Germline V gene data show CDR1 as PRHDT and CDR2 as FYEKMQ (reference sequence). V was pared by 4 bases and J by 5 bases, with 12 bases between. This CDR3 region has 14 residues. The CDR3 region is CASSSGVGYQPQHF. The CDR3 coding sequence is TGTGCCAGCAGCTCAGGGGTGGGATATCAGCCCCAGCATTTT.

This sequence joins TRBV2 and TRBJ1-5, with 8 bases that match TRBD1. Unmatched junction bases numbered 6, after V lost 5 bases and J lost 6 bases. Germline-derived CDR1 and CDR2 are SNHLY and FYNNEI. There are 14 residues in the CDR3. The CDR3 protein is CASSPTGGGQPQHF. The CDR3 DNA reads TGTGCCAGCAGTCCCACAGGGGGAGGTCAGCCCCAGCATTTT.

This clonotype was counted a single time. This chain uses TRBV19 with TRBJ2-3, with D possibly matching TRBD2 (6 bases). The CDR3 has 15 amino acids. Germline V gives CDR1 LNHDA, CDR2 SQIVND (reference sequence). V was pared by 3 bases and J by 4 bases, with 14 bases between. CDR3 DNA: TGTGCCAGTAGTATGGCTCAGGGAGGCGCAGATACGCAGTATTTT. This codes for CASSMAQGGADTQYF. The variable domain in full, completed from reference TRBV19 and TRBJ2-3, reads DGGITQSPKYLFRKEGQNVTLSCEQNLNHDAMYWYRQDPGQGLRLIYYSQIVNDFQKGDIAEGYSVSREKKESFPLTVTSAQKNPTAFYLCASSMAQGGADTQYFGPGTRLTVL.

The chain combines TRBV10-2 with TRBJ2-7, with TRBD1 as a possible D gene (6 bases). The CDR3 has 13 amino acids. The germline V and J ends were trimmed by 9 bases and 7 bases, with 19 bases remaining between them. From germline, CDR1 is WSHSY and CDR2 SAAADI. CDR3 protein: CARVAEGGREQYF. The CDR3 nucleotides are TGCGCCAGGGTGGCAGAAGGGGGTAGGGAGCAGTACTTC.

This clonotype was recorded only once. The genes are TRBV19 and TRBJ1-1, with D possibly being TRBD1 (6 bases). CDR1 is LNHDA, CDR2 SQIVND, per germline (reference sequence). The V gene lost 10 bases and the J gene lost 5 bases, with 11 bases spanning the gap. The CDR3 runs 11 residues. The CDR3 sequence: CATQRGTEAFF. CDR3 nucleotides: TGTGCCACCCAAAGGGGGACTGAAGCTTTCTTT. Full variable domain (outside the CDR3, taken from reference TRBV19 and TRBJ1-1): DGGITQSPKYLFRKEGQNVTLSCEQNLNHDAMYWYRQDPGQGLRLIYYSQIVNDFQKGDIAEGYSVSREKKESFPLTVTSAQKNPTAFYLCATQRGTEAFFGQGTRLTVV.

The V gene is TRBV7-2, the J gene TRBJ2-1; 12 bases fit TRBD2. V was clipped by 0 bases and J by 7 bases; unmatched bases: 1. The CDR3 contains 15 residues. Germline CDR1 SGHTA, CDR2 FQGNSA. The CDR3 DNA sequence: TGTGCCAGCAGCTTAGCCCTAGCGGGAGGGAATGAGCAGTTCTTC. Protein: CASSLALAGGNEQFF.

The CDR3 sequence is CASSPAPRGGNSPLHF. As DNA, the CDR3 is TGTGCCAGCAGCCCTGCCCCCCGTGGTGGGAATTCACCCCTCCACTTT. The J gene is TRBJ1-6, the V gene TRBV27; D call uncertain. This CDR3 region has 16 residues. V was cut by 6 bases and J by 7 bases, with 19 bases left in between. Germline-derived CDR1 and CDR2 are MNHEY and SMNVEV (reference sequence).

The V and J genes are TRBV23-1 and TRBJ2-3, with TRBD1 matching 7 bases. TRBV23-1 is marked as an open reading frame, function uncertain. With V trimmed by 0 bases and J by 3 bases, 12 bases remained unmatched. CDR3 length: 18 residues. The CDR3 region is CASSQSKRGLRRTDTQYF. CDR3 in DNA: TGCGCCAGCAGTCAATCGAAAAGGGGGCTGAGGAGGACAGATACGCAGTATTTT.

A note on this clonotype: The junction departs from the called germline gene at one end, perhaps through a read error. The rearrangement joins TRBV12-3 or TRBV12-4 to TRBJ2-5; 13 bases agree with TRBD2. The CDR3 is 15 amino acids. In DNA form, the CDR3 reads TGTGCCAGCAGCCCCCCGACTAGCGGGGGGCCCACTCTGGACTTC. Translated, it gives CASSPPTSGGPTLDF.

The chain employs TRBV2 and TRBJ2-1; D is ambiguous. This CDR3 has 14 amino acids. CDR1 is SNHLY and CDR2 is FYNNEI in the germline V gene. Deletions cut 5 bases from V and 4 bases from J, with 12 bases between. The CDR3 protein is CASSQELLYNEQFF. Here the CDR3 DNA reads TGTGCCAGCAGTCAGGAGCTGCTTTACAATGAGCAGTTCTTC. Using reference TRBV2 and TRBJ2-1 for the parts outside the CDR3, the full variable domain is EPEVTQTPSHQVTQMGQEVILRCVPISNHLYFYWYRQILGQKVEFLVSFYNNEISEKSEIFDDQFSVERPDGSNFTLKIRSTKLEDSAMYFCASSQELLYNEQFFGPGTRLTVL.

The gene calls are TRBV5-1 and TRBJ2-5; D is perhaps TRBD1 (6 bases). Germline loops: CDR1 SGHRS, CDR2 YFSETQ. Trimming removed 3 bases at V and 4 bases at J, with 13 bases between. This CDR3 spans 14 amino acids. The CDR3 DNA follows: TGCGCCAGCAGCTCGCAGGGGCGAAGAGAGACCCAGTACTTC. It translates to CASSSQGRRETQYF. Full variable domain (remainder filled in from reference TRBV5-1 and TRBJ2-5): KAGVTQTPRYLIKTRGQQVTLSCSPISGHRSVSWYQQTPGQGLQFLFEYFSETQRNKGNFPGRFSGRQFSNSRSEMNVSTLELGDSALYLCASSSQGRRETQYFGPGTRLLVL.

This chain uses TRBV12-3 or TRBV12-4 with TRBJ1-5, with D maybe TRBD1 (5 bases). The CDR3 is 12 amino acids. The germline V and J ends were trimmed by 3 bases and 7 bases, with 7 bases remaining between them. The CDR3 is CASSFWGQPQHF. CDR3 in DNA: TGTGCCAGCAGTTTCTGGGGGCAGCCCCAGCATTTT.

This chain connects TRBV12-3 or TRBV12-4 to TRBJ2-4; 7 positions agree with TRBD1. The CDR3 has 16 amino acids. V was pared by 0 bases and J by 6 bases, with 8 bases of the junction left unmatched. The CDR3 region is CASSLAYRGLGNIQYF. The DNA of the CDR3 is TGTGCCAGCAGTTTAGCGTATAGGGGGCTGGGAAACATTCAGTACTTC.

V is TRBV28 and J is TRBJ2-1; 8 bases agree with TRBD1. The V gene end was trimmed by 1 base and the J gene end by 8 bases; junction bases not matched to a gene: 7. The CDR3 sequence is 15 residues long. CDR1 is MDHEN, CDR2 SYDVKM, per germline. CDR3 protein: CASSLFQGALYEQFF. The CDR3 region has the DNA TGTGCCAGCAGTTTATTCCAGGGGGCTCTCTATGAGCAGTTCTTC.

This chain joins TRBV29-1 and TRBJ2-7, with D uncertain. Trimming left V 4 bases short and J 5 bases short, with 12 bases between. The CDR3 extends over 12 amino acids. Germline assignment: CDR1 SQVTM and CDR2 ANQGSEA. CDR3: CSVGPKGDEQYF. CDR3 sequence (DNA): TGCAGCGTTGGCCCTAAAGGAGACGAGCAGTACTTC.

This chain joins TRBV7-9 and TRBJ2-1; 8 nucleotides line up with TRBD2. The germline V gene encodes CDR1 SEHNR and CDR2 FQNEAQ (reference sequence). The CDR3 extends over 13 amino acids. V was clipped by 5 bases and J by 8 bases; unmatched bases: 5. The CDR3 sequence is CASSLGLADEQFF. The CDR3 nucleotides read TGTGCCAGCAGCCTTGGACTAGCCGATGAGCAGTTCTTC.

The chain links TRBV6-1 to TRBJ2-4; no clear D gene. The CDR3 is 10 residues long. Germline V gene data show CDR1 as MNHNS and CDR2 as SASEGT. Trimming stripped 8 bases from V and 7 bases from J, with 6 bases between. The CDR3 sequence is CASGLNIQYF. The CDR3 DNA reads as TGTGCCAGCGGCCTTAACATTCAGTACTTC.